The clone carrying this T cell receptor (beta chain) was picked up a small number of times. Its antigen is not known. The sample comes from a study of T-cell memory formation after mild COVID-19. Study-wide results and limits: In pre-infection memory, a portion of responding clones appeared, which suggested that cross-reactive memory joined. Proof of SARS-CoV-2 specificity was absent for the second-wave clones that crested on day 37. Later expanders leaned toward CD4+, whereas clones contracting from day 15 to 85 were balanced CD4/CD8.

Using constant-segment primers, 5'RACE produced TCR alpha and TCR beta cDNA libraries carrying sample barcodes and UMIs. TCRdb re-called the 5' RACE reads with MiXCR, one entry per CDR3 protein. The table shows around 320,000 distinct CDR3 sequences, with roughly an eighth occurring only once. The CDR3 covers 14 residues. The germline V gene encodes CDR1 SGDLS and CDR2 YYNGEE. Trimming cost V 2 bases and J 2 bases; bases outside gene matches: 4. The sequenced material came from PBMCs or a T cell subset sorted from them (not recorded which). The chain employs TRBV9 and TRBJ2-7; 7 nucleotides agree with TRBD1. The origin of this receptor is a man younger than 35 who had mild COVID-19 (a few samples of this study predate the infection). Cell type and time point are not known. The CDR3 DNA follows: TGTGCCAGCAGCGTCCGGGACAGACCCTACGAGCAGTACTTC. Translation: CASSVRDRPYEQYF.